The TCR beta chain described here comes from a study of blood T cell repertoires in COVID-19. Study-wide background: Some COVID-19 samples were acute and others convalescent; all came from the United States, Italy and Spain. From T cells, B-cell-depleted T cells, or PBMCs came the material, which was cDNA or gDNA.

Participants' reported clinical history set cohort assignment. TCRdb's table, derived via immunoSEQ multiplex PCR, lists solely in-frame clones and lacks some. The table shows about 480,000 clones, with 85% to 90% occurring only once. This clone appeared a few times. Material for sequencing was PBMCs or T cells enriched from blood (not recorded which). This receptor was identified in a middle-aged woman who had recovered from COVID-19.

The CDR3 region is CASSFGGTGYTF. The CDR3 DNA reads TGTGCCAGCAGTTTTGGAGGGACCGGCTACACCTTC. The V call is TRBV12-3 or TRBV12-4, the J call TRBJ1-2; maybe TRBD1 (5 bases). The CDR3 loop spans 12 amino acids. V lost 3 bases to trimming and J lost 8 bases, with 10 bases between them.